This record covers a single T cell receptor beta chain. The data are from a study of cytomegalovirus exposure and HLA in healthy donors. This CDR3 spans 15 amino acids. Germline V gives CDR1 LNHDA, CDR2 SQIVND (reference sequence). The J segment lost 2 bases and the V segment lost 4 bases, leaving 3 bases of the junction unmatched. The PCR ran on 60 Vbeta and 13 Jbeta primers. Repertoires were generated with immunoSEQ multiplex PCR, while TCRdb's copy carries only in-frame clones and drops some. The repertoire has 250,000 to 350,000 clones, approximately 90% of them found once; the top ten carry roughly 4%.

The TCR was taken from a man in his forties in good health and CMV-seropositive. Sequencing was carried out using PBMCs. The chain joins TRBV19 to TRBJ2-1; 9 bases fit TRBD1. The CDR3 DNA sequence: TGTGCCAGTAGTACACAGGGGGCCCCCTACAATGAGCAGTTCTTC. This translates into CASSTQGAPYNEQFF.